The 5 T cell receptor beta chains presented below share a single source sample, sequenced in a study of blood T cell repertoires in COVID-19. The data were produced by immunoSEQ multiplex PCR, yet TCRdb's version contains in-frame clones alone and is incomplete. Among 200,000 to 300,000 clones listed, 86% were seen once. The sequencing input was PBMCs or T cells enriched from blood (not recorded which). These receptors were taken from a woman in her forties with acute COVID-19.

This chain joins TRBV11-2 and TRBJ2-7; 8 nucleotides match TRBD2. Germline CDR1 and CDR2: SGHAT and FQNNGV. Trimming at V came to 5 bases and at J to 3 bases, leaving 9 bases not matched to a gene. The CDR3 has 15 amino acids. The CDR3 bases are TGTGCCAGCAGCGCCTCAGCGGGAGCGGGCTACGAGCAGTACTTC. This codes for CASSASAGAGYEQYF.

Many counts were recorded for this clone. The rearrangement joins TRBV10-3 to TRBJ1-2, with TRBD1 identical over 10 bases. This CDR3 has 16 amino acids. The trim removed 4 bases at V and 7 bases at J, leaving 12 bases unmatched. The germline V gene has CDR1 ENHRY and CDR2 SYGVKD. The CDR3 protein is CAISGRTGGTLSGYTF. DNA of the CDR3: TGTGCCATCAGTGGAAGGACAGGGGGAACTTTAAGTGGCTACACCTTC.

V is TRBV4-1 and J is TRBJ2-5; no firm D call. This CDR3 has 14 amino acids. Germline V gives CDR1 MGHRA, CDR2 YSYEKL. The V end was cut by 0 bases, the J end by 6 bases, with 11 bases between. The CDR3 sequence is CASSQEFYGQTQYF. CDR3 DNA sequence: TGCGCCAGCAGCCAAGAGTTCTATGGGCAGACCCAGTACTTC.

V gene TRBV30 combines with J gene TRBJ1-3; 9 bases are a match to TRBD1. V shed 5 bases, J shed 6 bases, and the junction held 2 bases outside the gene matches. The CDR3 runs 12 residues. Germline V gene sequence: CDR1 GTSNPN, CDR2 SVGIG (reference sequence). The CDR3 bases are TGTGCCTGGGGGACAGGGCAAAACACCATATATTTT. Translated: CAWGTGQNTIYF.

This rearrangement joins TRBV9 to TRBJ1-5, with TRBD1 identical over 8 bases. Germline CDR1 and CDR2: SGDLS and YYNGEE. This CDR3 contains 15 residues. V shed 3 bases and J 4 bases; nucleotides not matched to a gene: 6. CDR3 DNA sequence: TGTGCCAGCAGCGGGGACGGGACAGGTAATCAGCCCCAGCATTTT. It codes for CASSGDGTGNQPQHF.